The 24 T cell receptor beta chains listed next were all sequenced from one sample in a study of blood T cell repertoires in COVID-19. The data were produced by immunoSEQ multiplex PCR, yet TCRdb's version contains in-frame clones alone and is incomplete. Among approximately 500,000 clones listed, 88% were seen once. The sequenced sample was PBMCs or T cells enriched from blood (not recorded which). The origin of the receptors is a woman aged 40-49 years who had recovered from COVID-19.

This clone has just one count. The rearrangement uses TRBV5-1 and TRBJ2-5; D might be TRBD1 (6 bases). Germline-derived CDR1 and CDR2 are SGHRS and YFSETQ. The V end was cut by 0 bases, the J end by 3 bases, with 15 bases between. This CDR3 comprises 16 residues. The CDR3 loop reads CASSLGPLAGEETQYF. The CDR3, as DNA: TGCGCCAGCAGCTTGGGTCCTCTGGCAGGGGAAGAGACCCAGTACTTC.

The chain employs TRBV18 and TRBJ1-1; no definite D call. CDR3 length equals 12 residues. Germline CDR1 KGHSH, CDR2 LQKENI. V was shortened by 3 bases and J by 8 bases, with 10 bases between the two germline ends. The CDR3 loop is CASSPGVKEAFF. CDR3 DNA: TGTGCCAGCTCACCCGGGGTCAAGGAAGCTTTCTTT.

The CDR3 sequence: CASSLSDREAFF. The CDR3, as DNA: TGTGCCAGCAGTTTGTCAGACAGGGAAGCTTTCTTT. The rearrangement links TRBV28 to TRBJ1-1; TRBD1 might be the D (6 bases). Germline V gives CDR1 MDHEN, CDR2 SYDVKM. The CDR3 covers 12 residues. The V gene lost 3 bases and the J gene lost 8 bases, with 10 bases spanning the gap.

On this clone itself: Other DNA sequences of this sample code for an identical CDR3. This chain uses TRBV12-3 or TRBV12-4 with TRBJ1-2; D is possibly TRBD1 (6 bases). The CDR3 extends over 13 amino acids. Trimming cost V 2 bases and J 5 bases, with 9 bases left between them. The CDR3 nucleotides read TGTGCCAGCAGTTTAAAGCAGGGGTATGGCTACACCTTC. It translates to CASSLKQGYGYTF.

The chain has TRBV7-6 and TRBJ2-2; no clear D gene. V dropped 3 bases and J dropped 7 bases, with 3 bases sitting between them. The CDR3 runs 11 residues. Looked up from germline, CDR1 is SGHVS and CDR2 is FNYEAQ. CDR3 in DNA: TGTGCCAGCAGCTTGTACGGGGAGCTGTTTTTT. As protein: CASSLYGELFF.

A single count supports this clone. The chain carries TRBV18 and TRBJ2-7; 11 bases are shared with TRBD2. Looked up from germline, CDR1 is KGHSH and CDR2 is LQKENI. The J segment lost 3 bases and the V segment lost 3 bases, leaving 4 bases of the junction unmatched. The CDR3 contains 15 residues. The CDR3 DNA reads TGTGCCAGCTCACCGGGGACTAGCGGAGGCTACGAGCAGTACTTC. Translating gives CASSPGTSGGYEQYF.

The chain links TRBV4-2 to TRBJ2-2; 7 bases agree with TRBD2. Trimming at V came to 3 bases and at J to 5 bases, leaving 15 bases not matched to a gene. Germline lookup yields CDR1 LGHNA and CDR2 YNFKEQ. This CDR3 region has 18 residues. The CDR3 here is CASSQKWLAGEGTGELFF. CDR3 nucleotide sequence: TGTGCCAGCAGCCAGAAGTGGTTGGCGGGAGAAGGGACCGGGGAGCTGTTTTTT.

V usage is TRBV7-9 and J usage is TRBJ2-3, with TRBD2 matching 12 bases. V was pared by 4 bases and J by 2 bases, with 7 bases of the junction left unmatched. This CDR3 is 17 amino acids long. Per the germline V gene, CDR1 is SEHNR and CDR2 is FQNEAQ (reference sequence). The CDR3 spells CASSSGLAGTFTDTQYF. The CDR3 region has the DNA TGTGCCAGCAGCTCCGGACTAGCGGGGACCTTCACAGATACGCAGTATTTT. Variable domain in full (rest from reference TRBV7-9 and TRBJ2-3): DTGVSQNPRHKITKRGQNVTFRCDPISEHNRLYWYRQTLGQGPEFLTYFQNEAQLEKSRLLSDRFSAERPKGSFSTLEIQRTEQGDSAMYLCASSSGLAGTFTDTQYFGPGTRLTVL.

This rearrangement joins TRBV27 to TRBJ2-7; perhaps TRBD1 as D (6 bases). Trimming took off 5 bases at V and 0 bases at J, with 8 bases between the two ends. This CDR3 comprises 13 residues. CDR1 and CDR2 from the germline V gene are MNHEY and SMNVEV (reference sequence). Here the CDR3 reads CASSRDTSYEQYF. The CDR3 nucleotides read TGTGCCAGCAGTCGGGACACCTCCTACGAGCAGTACTTC.

This sequence joins TRBV3-1 (or the pseudogene TRBV3-2) and TRBJ2-1, with a weak D call TRBD2 (6 bases). The CDR3 is 17 amino acids. CDR1 and CDR2 (germline): LGHDT, YNNKEL (reference sequence). Deletions cut 1 base from V and 2 bases from J, with 15 bases between. The CDR3 DNA follows: TGTGCCAGCAGCCAAGTTCGGCGGGACTGCCCCTACAATGAGCAGTTCTTC. Residues: CASSQVRRDCPYNEQFF.

This chain connects TRBV27 to TRBJ2-7; 13 nucleotides align to TRBD2. The CDR3 spans 16 residues. The V and J ends lost 2 bases and 6 bases, in that order; junction bases with no gene match: 7. Looked up from germline, CDR1 is MNHEY and CDR2 is SMNVEV (reference sequence). The CDR3 region has the DNA TGTGCCAGCAGTTTAGGCCCCGGGACTAGCGGGACCGAGCAGTACTTC. It yields the protein CASSLGPGTSGTEQYF.

CDR3 bases: TGTGCCAGCAGTGGGGACAGGGGTCTTGGCTACACCTTC. Its protein is CASSGDRGLGYTF. J is TRBJ1-2 and V is TRBV25-1; 10 bases fit TRBD1. The CDR3 totals 13 residues. J was trimmed by 7 bases and V by 4 bases; bases with no gene match: 3. The germline CDR1 and CDR2 sequences are MGHDK and SYGVNS.

The chain links TRBV5-4 to TRBJ1-3; TRBD1 matches at 7 bases. The CDR3 runs 18 residues. Germline CDR1 is SGHNT and CDR2 is YYREEE (reference sequence). V was pared by 1 base and J by 7 bases, with 17 bases of the junction left unmatched. In DNA, the CDR3 is TGTGCCAGCAGCTTGTTCCCCCCCAACTACAGGGGTTTGAACACCATATATTTT. Translation: CASSLFPPNYRGLNTIYF.

This clone appeared once. The chain has TRBV6-5 and TRBJ1-2; TRBD1 might be the D (6 bases). There are 13 residues in the CDR3. Germline values: CDR1 MNHEY, CDR2 SVGAGI. Trimming removed 7 bases from V and 4 bases from J, with 13 bases in between. The CDR3 here is CASTPGGSYGYTF. The CDR3 nucleotides are TGTGCCAGCACCCCGGGGGGCAGCTATGGCTACACCTTC.

V and J are TRBV6-5 and TRBJ2-7; a possible D gene is TRBD1 (6 bases). The ends were cut back, 0 bases at V and 9 bases at J, with 9 bases in the middle. CDR1 MNHEY and CDR2 SVGAGI come from the germline V gene. The CDR3 length is 12 residues. CDR3 in amino acids: CASSYSKDRQYF. CDR3 nucleotide sequence: TGTGCCAGCAGTTACTCTAAGGACAGGCAGTACTTC.

The V call is TRBV7-9, the J call TRBJ2-2, with TRBD2 matching over 8 bases. Germline CDR1 reads SEHNR; CDR2 reads FQNEAQ (reference sequence). J gave up 6 bases and V 7 bases, and 7 bases lay outside the gene matches. CDR3 length: 14 amino acids. DNA of the CDR3: TGTGCCAGCACCCACAGCGGGGGCTCCGGGGAGCTGTTTTTT. Its translation: CASTHSGGSGELFF.

This clone was found once. The rearrangement uses TRBV27 and TRBJ2-7; 8 bases match TRBD1. The CDR3 consists of 14 residues. Per germline, CDR1 MNHEY and CDR2 SMNVEV (reference sequence). The V and J ends lost 2 bases and 5 bases, in that order; junction bases with no gene match: 5. The chain's CDR3 is CASSLRQGTHEQYF. The CDR3 coding sequence is TGTGCCAGCAGTTTAAGACAGGGGACCCACGAGCAGTACTTC.

The chain combines TRBV14 with TRBJ2-1, with TRBD1 matching 10 bases. Germline V gene lookup returns CDR1 SGHDN and CDR2 FVKESK. The CDR3 consists of 16 residues. Unmatched junction bases numbered 9, after V lost 4 bases and J lost 6 bases. CDR3 bases: TGTGCCAGCAGCCCCAATCCGGGACAGGGGTCCAATGAGCAGTTCTTC. This gives the protein CASSPNPGQGSNEQFF.

The V and J genes are TRBV19 and TRBJ2-2, with 7 bases identical to TRBD1. From germline, CDR1 is LNHDA and CDR2 SQIVND (reference sequence). The CDR3 spans 13 residues. V dropped 5 bases and J dropped 5; count of bases not matched to a gene: 2. This chain's CDR3 is CASSYRGTGELFF. CDR3 bases: TGTGCCAGTAGTTACAGGGGTACCGGGGAGCTGTTTTTT.

This sequence joins TRBV5-1 and TRBJ1-4; D may be TRBD1 (6 bases). The CDR3 sequence is 17 residues long. Trimming left V 4 bases short and J 0 bases short, with 16 bases between. The V gene's germline CDR1 is SGHRS and CDR2 YFSETQ. This CDR3 reads CASSPGRGSTTNEKLFF. DNA of the CDR3: TGCGCCAGCAGCCCCGGTAGGGGGTCGACAACTAATGAAAAACTGTTTTTT.

The gene calls are TRBV10-1 and TRBJ2-1; the D is unclear. CDR1 is WNHNN, CDR2 SYGVQD, per germline (reference sequence). This CDR3 is built from 16 residues. Trimming left V 0 bases short and J 6 bases short, with 15 bases between. The CDR3 sequence is CASSESGSLLINEQFF. Written as DNA, the CDR3 is TGCGCCAGCAGTGAGTCTGGTTCACTGCTAATCAATGAGCAGTTCTTC.

The chain uses TRBV4-3 and TRBJ2-6; TRBD2 agrees at 13 bases. Germline assignment: CDR1 LGHNA and CDR2 YSLEER. The ends lost 0 bases at V and 1 base at J; junction bases unmatched: 9. This CDR3 region has 21 residues. CDR3 sequence: CASSQDRRLAGGLSGANVLTF. The CDR3 DNA reads TGCGCCAGCAGCCAAGATAGAAGACTAGCGGGAGGCCTGTCTGGGGCCAACGTCCTGACTTTC.

The V call is TRBV6-5, the J call TRBJ1-2, with TRBD1 as a possible D gene (5 bases). V was cut by 2 bases and J by 3 bases, with 10 bases left in between. This CDR3 comprises 14 residues. CDR1 is MNHEY, CDR2 SVGAGI, per germline. This CDR3 is CASSYGGTYYGYTF. The CDR3 DNA reads as TGTGCCAGCAGTTACGGCGGGACGTACTATGGCTACACCTTC.

J is TRBJ2-1 and V is TRBV7-2; D is possibly TRBD2 (6 bases). The V end was cut by 4 bases, the J end by 5 bases, with 15 bases between. Per the germline V gene, CDR1 is SGHTA and CDR2 is FQGNSA. The CDR3 contains 15 residues. DNA for the CDR3: TGTGCCAGCAGCTCAGTCGGAGGGAAGAACAATGAGCAGTTCTTC. This translates into CASSSVGGKNNEQFF.